This is a list of T cell receptor beta chains from one sample in a study of OX40 agonist ivuxolimab in advanced cancers. Measured with immunoSEQ multiplex PCR; TCRdb has only the in-frame clones, and not every one. Among tens of thousands of clones listed, roughly 87% were seen once. The starting material was CD4+ or CD8+ T cells sorted from blood, obtained in a trial of the OX40 agonist ivuxolimab. Source of these receptors: an adult with an advanced solid tumor such as melanoma, head and neck, liver or kidney cancer. Each CDR3 is given with its conserved first and last residue. Fields, in order: J gene, V gene, D gene, clone size, CDR3 protein, CDR3 DNA. D genes are given only for firm matches. Only some rows state a clone size, as once, few, many or a class for expanded clones.

j_gene: TRBJ1-1
v_gene: TRBV5-6
d_gene: .
abundance: .
CDR3aa: CASSLVRRRGMATEAFF
CDR3nt: TGTGCCAGCAGCTTGGTCCGGAGGAGGGGGATGGCCACTGAAGCTTTCTTT

j_gene: TRBJ2-7
v_gene: TRBV7-9
d_gene: .
abundance: .
CDR3aa: CASSPIGGDEQYF
CDR3nt: TGTGCCAGCAGTCCAATAGGGGGGGACGAGCAGTACTTC

j_gene: TRBJ2-7
v_gene: TRBV19
d_gene: .
abundance: .
CDR3aa: CASSTRGPLHYEQYF
CDR3nt: TGTGCCAGTAGTACCCGGGGGCCCCTACACTACGAGCAGTACTTC

j_gene: TRBJ1-2
v_gene: TRBV19
d_gene: TRBD1
abundance: .
CDR3aa: CASSLGTDVGYTF
CDR3nt: TGTGCCAGTAGCCTCGGGACAGACGTTGGCTACACCTTC

j_gene: TRBJ2-7
v_gene: TRBV10-3
d_gene: TRBD2
abundance: .
CDR3aa: CAITPSAGAGYEQYF
CDR3nt: TGTGCCATCACCCCTTCAGCGGGAGCGGGCTACGAGCAGTACTTC

j_gene: TRBJ1-5
v_gene: TRBV10-3
d_gene: .
abundance: few
CDR3aa: CAIRDGSNQPQHF
CDR3nt: TGTGCCATCAGGGACGGTAGCAATCAGCCCCAGCATTTT

j_gene: TRBJ1-4
v_gene: TRBV20-1
d_gene: .
abundance: .
CDR3aa: CSASEEKLFF
CDR3nt: TGCAGTGCTAGTGAAGAAAAACTGTTTTTT

j_gene: TRBJ1-4
v_gene: TRBV19
d_gene: TRBD1
abundance: .
CDR3aa: CASSMIPDRGIREKLFF
CDR3nt: TGTGCCAGTAGTATGATTCCTGACAGGGGTATACGCGAAAAACTGTTTTTT

j_gene: TRBJ2-3
v_gene: TRBV7-6
d_gene: .
abundance: .
CDR3aa: CASSQGTDTQYF
CDR3nt: TGTGCCAGCAGCCAGGGCACAGATACGCAGTATTTT

j_gene: TRBJ1-1
v_gene: TRBV18
d_gene: .
abundance: .
CDR3aa: CASSMAEGTEAFF
CDR3nt: TGTGCCAGCTCTATGGCGGAGGGGACTGAAGCTTTCTTT

j_gene: TRBJ2-1
v_gene: TRBV5-4
d_gene: .
abundance: .
CDR3aa: CASSLAGGNNEQFF
CDR3nt: TGTGCCAGCAGCTTGGCCGGGGGAAACAATGAGCAGTTCTTC